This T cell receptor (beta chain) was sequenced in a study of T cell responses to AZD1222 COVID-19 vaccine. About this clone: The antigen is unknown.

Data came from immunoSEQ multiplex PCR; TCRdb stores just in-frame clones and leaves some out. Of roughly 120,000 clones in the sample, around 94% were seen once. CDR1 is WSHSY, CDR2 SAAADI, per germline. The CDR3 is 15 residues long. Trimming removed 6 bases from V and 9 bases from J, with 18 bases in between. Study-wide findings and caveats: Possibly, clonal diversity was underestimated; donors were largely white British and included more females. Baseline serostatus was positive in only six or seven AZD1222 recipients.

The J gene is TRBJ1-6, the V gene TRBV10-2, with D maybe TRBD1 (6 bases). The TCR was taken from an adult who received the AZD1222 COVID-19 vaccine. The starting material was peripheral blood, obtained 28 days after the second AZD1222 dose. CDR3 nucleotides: TGCGCCAGCAGCGGAATCTCAGGGGTACCTTCACCCCTCCACTTT. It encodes CASSGISGVPSPLHF.